A single TCR beta chain is shown here with its context. This entry belongs to a study of beta chain features in type 1 diabetes. Sequenced material consisted of expressed TCRB transcripts (all of the isolated RNA was reverse transcribed). Assay used: immunoSEQ multiplex PCR; TCRdb lists only in-frame clones, some missing. The data show under 250,000 clones, 9.5% to 13% seen once. CDR3 length equals 13 residues. V was clipped by 2 bases and J by 7 bases, with 8 bases between them. The germline V gene has CDR1 SGHVS and CDR2 FQNEAQ. This receptor was identified in a man between 18 and 29 years old in good health. This chain links TRBV7-8 with TRBJ2-2; D may be TRBD1 (5 bases). Sequencing was done on a sample of central memory CD4+ T cells from blood. DNA of the CDR3: TGTGCCAGCAGCTTAATGCAGGGCGGGGAGCTGTTTTTT. Its translation: CASSLMQGGELFF.